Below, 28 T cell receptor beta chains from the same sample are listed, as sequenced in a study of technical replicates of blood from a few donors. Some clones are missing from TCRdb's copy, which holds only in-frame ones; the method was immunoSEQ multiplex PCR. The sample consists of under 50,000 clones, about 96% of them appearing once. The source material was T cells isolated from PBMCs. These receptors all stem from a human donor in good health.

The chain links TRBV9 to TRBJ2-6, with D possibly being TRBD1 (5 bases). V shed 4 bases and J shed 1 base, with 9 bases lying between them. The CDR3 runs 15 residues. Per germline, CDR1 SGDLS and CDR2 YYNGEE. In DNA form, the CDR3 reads TGTGCCAGCAGCTCATACAGGTCTGGGGCCAACGTCCTGACTTTC. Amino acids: CASSSYRSGANVLTF. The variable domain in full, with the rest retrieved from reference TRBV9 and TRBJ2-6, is DSGVTQTPKHLITATGQRVTLRCSPRSGDLSVYWYQQSLDQGLQFLIQYYNGEERAKGNILERFSAQQFPDLHSELNLSSLELGDSALYFCASSSYRSGANVLTFGAGSRLTVL.

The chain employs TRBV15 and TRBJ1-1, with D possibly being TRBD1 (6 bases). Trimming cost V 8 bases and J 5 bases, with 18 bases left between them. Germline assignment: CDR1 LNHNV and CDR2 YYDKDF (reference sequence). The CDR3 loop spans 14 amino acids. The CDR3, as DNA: TGTGCCACCCGACACCCTACAGGGAATACTGAAGCTTTCTTT. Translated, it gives CATRHPTGNTEAFF.

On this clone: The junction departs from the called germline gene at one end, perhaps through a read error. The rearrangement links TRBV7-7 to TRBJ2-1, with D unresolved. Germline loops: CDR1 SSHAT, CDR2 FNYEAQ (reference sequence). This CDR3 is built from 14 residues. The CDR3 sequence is CASSLGHGRDEQFF. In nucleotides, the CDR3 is TGTGCTAGCAGCTTAGGGCACGGCCGGGATGAGCAGTTCTTC.

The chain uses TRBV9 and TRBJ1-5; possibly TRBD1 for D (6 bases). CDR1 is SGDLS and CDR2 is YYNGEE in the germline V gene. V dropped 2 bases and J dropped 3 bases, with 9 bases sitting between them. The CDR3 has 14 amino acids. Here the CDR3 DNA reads TGTGCCAGCAGCGTGGGGGGGCACAATCAGCCCCAGCATTTT. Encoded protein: CASSVGGHNQPQHF. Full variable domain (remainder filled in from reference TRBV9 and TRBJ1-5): DSGVTQTPKHLITATGQRVTLRCSPRSGDLSVYWYQQSLDQGLQFLIQYYNGEERAKGNILERFSAQQFPDLHSELNLSSLELGDSALYFCASSVGGHNQPQHFGDGTRLSIL.

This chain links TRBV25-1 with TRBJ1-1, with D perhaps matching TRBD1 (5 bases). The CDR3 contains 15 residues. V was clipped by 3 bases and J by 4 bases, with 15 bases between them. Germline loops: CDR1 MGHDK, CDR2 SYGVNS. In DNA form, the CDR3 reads TGTGCCAGCAGTGACCCCTCTGGGGGGTTCACTGAAGCTTTCTTT. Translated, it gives CASSDPSGGFTEAFF.

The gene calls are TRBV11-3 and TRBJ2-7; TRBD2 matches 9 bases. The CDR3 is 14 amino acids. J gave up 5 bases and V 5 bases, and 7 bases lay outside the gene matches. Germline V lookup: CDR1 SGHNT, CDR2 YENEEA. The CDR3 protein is CASSRLLAGNEQYF. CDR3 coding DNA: TGTGCCAGCAGCCGTCTACTAGCGGGCAACGAGCAGTACTTC.

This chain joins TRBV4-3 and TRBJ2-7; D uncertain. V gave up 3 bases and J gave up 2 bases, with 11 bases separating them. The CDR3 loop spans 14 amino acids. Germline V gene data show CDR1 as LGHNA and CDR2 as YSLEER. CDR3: CASSHWLDTYEQYF. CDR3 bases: TGCGCCAGCAGCCACTGGCTTGATACCTACGAGCAGTACTTC.

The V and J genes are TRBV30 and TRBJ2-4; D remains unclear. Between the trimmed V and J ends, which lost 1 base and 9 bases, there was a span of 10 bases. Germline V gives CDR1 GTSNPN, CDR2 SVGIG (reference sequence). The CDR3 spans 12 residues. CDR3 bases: TGTGCCTGGAGTGGAATCGGGTTCATTCAGTACTTC. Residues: CAWSGIGFIQYF.

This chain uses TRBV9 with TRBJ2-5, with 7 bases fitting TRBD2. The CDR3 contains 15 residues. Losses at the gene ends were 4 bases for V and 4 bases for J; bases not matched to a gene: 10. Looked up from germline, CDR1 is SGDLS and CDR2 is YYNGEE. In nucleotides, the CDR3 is TGTGCCAGCAGCCCGGGAGGTTACGACGGAGAGACCCAGTACTTC. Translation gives CASSPGGYDGETQYF.

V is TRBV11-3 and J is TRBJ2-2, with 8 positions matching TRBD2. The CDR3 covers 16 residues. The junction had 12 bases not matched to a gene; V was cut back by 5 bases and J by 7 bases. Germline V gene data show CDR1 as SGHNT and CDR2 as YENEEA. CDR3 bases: TGTGCCAGCAGCCCTGGACTAGCAGGGATCATCGGGGAGCTGTTTTTT. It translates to CASSPGLAGIIGELFF.

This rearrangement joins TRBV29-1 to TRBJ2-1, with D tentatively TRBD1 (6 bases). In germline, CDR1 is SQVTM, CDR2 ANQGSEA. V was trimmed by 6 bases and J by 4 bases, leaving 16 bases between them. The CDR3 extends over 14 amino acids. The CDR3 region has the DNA TGCAGCGTCGAACGGGACATACCTTACAATGAGCAGTTCTTC. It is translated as CSVERDIPYNEQFF.

The CDR3 loop reads CASSSRETQYF. The CDR3 DNA reads as TGTGCCAGCAGTTCCCGAGAGACCCAGTACTTC. The V call is TRBV6-5, the J call TRBJ2-5; D ambiguous. Trimming took off 4 bases at V and 4 bases at J, with 4 bases between the two ends. This CDR3 contains 11 residues. Germline lookup yields CDR1 MNHEY and CDR2 SVGAGI.

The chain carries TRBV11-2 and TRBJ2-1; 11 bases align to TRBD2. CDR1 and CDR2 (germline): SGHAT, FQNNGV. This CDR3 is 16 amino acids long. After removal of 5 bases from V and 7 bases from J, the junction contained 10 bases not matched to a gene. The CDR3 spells CASSPRLAGIHNEQFF. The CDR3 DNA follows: TGTGCCAGCAGCCCGAGACTAGCGGGAATTCATAATGAGCAGTTCTTC.

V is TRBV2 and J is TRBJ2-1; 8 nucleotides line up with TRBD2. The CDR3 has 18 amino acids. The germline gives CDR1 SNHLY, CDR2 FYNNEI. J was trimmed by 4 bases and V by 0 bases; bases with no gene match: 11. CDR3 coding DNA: TGTGCCAGCAGTGAAGCCCTGAATTTTGGCGGGAGGTACAATGAGCAGTTCTTC. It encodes CASSEALNFGGRYNEQFF. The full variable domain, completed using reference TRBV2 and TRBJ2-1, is EPEVTQTPSHQVTQMGQEVILRCVPISNHLYFYWYRQILGQKVEFLVSFYNNEISEKSEIFDDQFSVERPDGSNFTLKIRSTKLEDSAMYFCASSEALNFGGRYNEQFFGPGTRLTVL.

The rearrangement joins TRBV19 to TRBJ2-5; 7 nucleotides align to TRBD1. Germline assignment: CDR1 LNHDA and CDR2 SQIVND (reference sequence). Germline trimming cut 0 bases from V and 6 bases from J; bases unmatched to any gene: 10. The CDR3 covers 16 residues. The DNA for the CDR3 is TGTGCCAGTAGTATAGATAACAGGGGAGTTGGAAAGACCCAGTACTTC. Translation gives CASSIDNRGVGKTQYF.

DNA for the CDR3: TGTGCCAGCAGCAACCAACAGGGGAACACTGAAGCTTTCTTT. It yields the protein CASSNQQGNTEAFF. The chain uses TRBV11-2 and TRBJ1-1; tentatively, D is TRBD1 (6 bases). The CDR3 contains 14 residues. V lost 5 bases to trimming and J lost 1 base, with 11 bases between them. Germline lookup yields CDR1 SGHAT and CDR2 FQNNGV.

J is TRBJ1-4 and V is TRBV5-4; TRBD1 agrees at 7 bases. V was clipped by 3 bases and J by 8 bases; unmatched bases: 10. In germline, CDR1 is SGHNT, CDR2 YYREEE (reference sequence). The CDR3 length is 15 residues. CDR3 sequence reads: CASSSQGSGVEKLFF. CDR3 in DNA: TGTGCCAGCAGCTCACAGGGGTCGGGAGTGGAAAAACTGTTTTTT. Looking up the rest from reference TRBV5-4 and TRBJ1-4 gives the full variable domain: ETGVTQSPTHLIKTRGQQVTLRCSSQSGHNTVSWYQQALGQGPQFIFQYYREEENGRGNFPPRFSGLQFPNYSSELNVNALELDDSALYLCASSSQGSGVEKLFFGSGTQLSVL.

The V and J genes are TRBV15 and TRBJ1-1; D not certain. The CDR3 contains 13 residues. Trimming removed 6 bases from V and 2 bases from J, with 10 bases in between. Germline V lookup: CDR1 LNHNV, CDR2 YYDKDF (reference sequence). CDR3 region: CATRGSGNTEAFF. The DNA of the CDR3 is TGTGCCACCAGGGGTTCAGGCAACACTGAAGCTTTCTTT.

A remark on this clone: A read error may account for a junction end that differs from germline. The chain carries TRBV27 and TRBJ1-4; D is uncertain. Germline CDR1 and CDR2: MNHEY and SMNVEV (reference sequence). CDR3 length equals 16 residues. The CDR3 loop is CASSLSPRGRNEKLFF. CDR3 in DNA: TGTGCCAGCAGCTTATCACCGCGGGGTCGAAATGAAAAACTGTTTTTT.

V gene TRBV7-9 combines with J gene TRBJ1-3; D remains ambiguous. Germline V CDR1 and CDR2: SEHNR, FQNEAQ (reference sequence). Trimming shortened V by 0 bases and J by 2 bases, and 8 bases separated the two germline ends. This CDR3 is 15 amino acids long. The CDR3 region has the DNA TGTGCCAGCAGCTTAGCGGCAGAGGCTGGAAACACCATATATTTT. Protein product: CASSLAAEAGNTIYF.

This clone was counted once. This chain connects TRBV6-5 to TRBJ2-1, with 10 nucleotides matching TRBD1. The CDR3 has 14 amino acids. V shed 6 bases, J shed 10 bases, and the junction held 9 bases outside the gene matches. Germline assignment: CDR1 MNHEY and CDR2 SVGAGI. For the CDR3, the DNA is TGTGCCAGCAGGACCGGGACAGGGGCATGGGAGCAGTTCTTC. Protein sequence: CASRTGTGAWEQFF.

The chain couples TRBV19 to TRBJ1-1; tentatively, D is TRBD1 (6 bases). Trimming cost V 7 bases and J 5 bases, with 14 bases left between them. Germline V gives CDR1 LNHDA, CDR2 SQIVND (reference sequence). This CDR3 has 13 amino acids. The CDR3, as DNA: TGTGCCAGTACTTTTTTACAGGGAACTGAAGCTTTCTTT. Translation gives CASTFLQGTEAFF.

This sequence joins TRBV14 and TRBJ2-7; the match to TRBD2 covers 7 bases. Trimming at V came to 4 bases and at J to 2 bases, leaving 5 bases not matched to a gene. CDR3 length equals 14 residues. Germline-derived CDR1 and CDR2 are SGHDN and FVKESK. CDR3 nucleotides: TGTGCCAGCAGCCCGCGGGACTATACCTACGAGCAGTACTTC. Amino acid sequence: CASSPRDYTYEQYF. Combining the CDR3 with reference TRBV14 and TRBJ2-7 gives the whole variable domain EAGVTQFPSHSVIEKGQTVTLRCDPISGHDNLYWYRRVMGKEIKFLLHFVKESKQDESGMPNNRFLAERTGGTYSTLKVQPAELEDSGVYFCASSPRDYTYEQYFGPGTRLTVT.

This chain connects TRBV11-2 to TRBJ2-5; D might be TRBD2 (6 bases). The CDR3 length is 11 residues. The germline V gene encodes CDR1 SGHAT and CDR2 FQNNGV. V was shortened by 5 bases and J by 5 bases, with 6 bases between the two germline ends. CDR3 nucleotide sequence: TGTGCCAGCAGCCGGGGGGAGACCCAGTACTTC. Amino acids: CASSRGETQYF.

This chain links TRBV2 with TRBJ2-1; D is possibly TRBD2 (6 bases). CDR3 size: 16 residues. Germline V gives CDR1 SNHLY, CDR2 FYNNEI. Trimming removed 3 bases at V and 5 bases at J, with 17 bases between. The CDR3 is CASSDISGVVNNEQFF. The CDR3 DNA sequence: TGTGCCAGCAGTGATATATCGGGAGTAGTAAACAATGAGCAGTTCTTC. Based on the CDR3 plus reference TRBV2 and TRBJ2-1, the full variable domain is EPEVTQTPSHQVTQMGQEVILRCVPISNHLYFYWYRQILGQKVEFLVSFYNNEISEKSEIFDDQFSVERPDGSNFTLKIRSTKLEDSAMYFCASSDISGVVNNEQFFGPGTRLTVL.

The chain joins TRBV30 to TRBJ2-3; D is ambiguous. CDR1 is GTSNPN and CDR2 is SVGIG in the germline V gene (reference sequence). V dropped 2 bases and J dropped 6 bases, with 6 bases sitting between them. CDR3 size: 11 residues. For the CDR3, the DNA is TGTGCCTGGAGTCTCTCCGATACGCAGTATTTT. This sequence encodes CAWSLSDTQYF.

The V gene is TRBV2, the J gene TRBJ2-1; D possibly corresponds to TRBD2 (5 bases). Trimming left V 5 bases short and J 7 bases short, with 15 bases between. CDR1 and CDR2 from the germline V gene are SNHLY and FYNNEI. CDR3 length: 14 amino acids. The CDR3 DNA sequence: TGTGCCAGCAGTAGGAGCGGTTCGGGGAATGAGCAGTTCTTC. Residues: CASSRSGSGNEQFF.

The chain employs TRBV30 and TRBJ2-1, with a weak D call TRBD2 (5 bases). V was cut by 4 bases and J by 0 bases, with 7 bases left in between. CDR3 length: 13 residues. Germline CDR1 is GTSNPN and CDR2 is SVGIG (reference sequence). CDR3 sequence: CAWNRGSYNEQFF. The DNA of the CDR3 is TGTGCCTGGAACCGGGGCTCCTACAATGAGCAGTTCTTC.